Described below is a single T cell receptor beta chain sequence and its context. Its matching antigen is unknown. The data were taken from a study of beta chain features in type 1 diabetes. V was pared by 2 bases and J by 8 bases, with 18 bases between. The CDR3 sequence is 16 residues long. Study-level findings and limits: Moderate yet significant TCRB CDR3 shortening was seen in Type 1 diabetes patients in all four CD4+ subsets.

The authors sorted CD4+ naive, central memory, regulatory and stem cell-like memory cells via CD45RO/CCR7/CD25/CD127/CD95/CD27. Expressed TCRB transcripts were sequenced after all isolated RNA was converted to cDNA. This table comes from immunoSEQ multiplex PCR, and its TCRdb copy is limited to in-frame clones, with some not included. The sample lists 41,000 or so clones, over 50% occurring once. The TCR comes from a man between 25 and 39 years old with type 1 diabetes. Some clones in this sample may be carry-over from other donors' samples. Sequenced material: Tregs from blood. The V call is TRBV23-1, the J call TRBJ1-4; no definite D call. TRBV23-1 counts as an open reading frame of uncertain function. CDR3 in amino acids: CASSQRGTLEREKLFF. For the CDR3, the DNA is TGCGCCAGCAGTCAACGGGGAACACTGGAACGAGAAAAACTGTTTTTT.